This T cell receptor (beta chain) was observed in a study of cytomegalovirus exposure and HLA in healthy donors. Background on the study: Inside one of the first data releases sat around 80 million unique TCRs taken from HLA-typed donors.

This clone was detected only a few times. Its target is not known. Study-level results: Certain sequence variants were highly shared and formed a cluster, and this cluster was likely a sequencing artifact. An ancestry cluster, one associated with Asian ancestry, reportedly showed fewer N-insertions than the approximately 720-donor mean in a later analysis.

The germline V gene has CDR1 SGHRS and CDR2 YFSETQ. V shed 5 bases, J shed 3 bases, and the junction held 9 bases outside the gene matches. The CDR3 contains 16 residues. Use of 60 Vbeta and 13 Jbeta primers characterized the PCR. Using immunoSEQ multiplex PCR, the repertoire was profiled, and TCRdb retains in-frame clones only, with some absent. This sample yields around 190,000 clones, of which roughly a tenth are seen a single time; about 1.2% belongs to the top ten. V gene TRBV5-1 combines with J gene TRBJ2-1, with TRBD2 identical over 9 bases. Sequenced: PBMCs. The sequence derives from a young woman in good health and CMV-seropositive. The CDR3 DNA follows: TGCGCCAGCAGTTTTTCCGGGACTAGCAGCTACAATGAGCAGTTCTTC. The encoded protein is CASSFSGTSSYNEQFF.